Presented here are 13 T cell receptor beta chains from one specimen sequenced in a study of T-cell reconstitution after alpha-beta-depleted transplantation in children. Unique molecular identifiers were used in preparing the TCRbeta library. TCRdb passed the PCR reads through MiXCR, listing each CDR3 protein once. Among 100,000 or so distinct CDR3 sequences listed, 23% were seen once. Sequencing used PBMCs, obtained before TCRalphabeta/CD19-depleted stem cell transplant. The receptors derive from a boy between 2 and 10 years old with acute lymphoblastic leukemia, due to receive a stem cell transplant.

This clonotype was seen only a few times. V gene TRBV15 combines with J gene TRBJ2-1; D gene ambiguous. This CDR3 has 13 amino acids. The germline V gene encodes CDR1 LNHNV and CDR2 YYDKDF (reference sequence). V was cut by 2 bases and J by 9 bases, with 11 bases left in between. The CDR3 DNA sequence: TGTGCCACCAGCAGATCCGTCCGTGGTGAGCAGTTCTTC. Translating gives CATSRSVRGEQFF.

This clonotype was seen a few times. V gene TRBV5-1 combines with J gene TRBJ1-1; D is unclear. The V and J ends lost 0 bases and 3 bases respectively, with 3 bases between them. CDR1 SGHRS and CDR2 YFSETQ come from the germline V gene. The CDR3 covers 12 residues. DNA of the CDR3: TGCGCCAGCAGCTTGGTCGACACTGAAGCTTTCTTT. Translated: CASSLVDTEAFF.

The V call is TRBV20-1, the J call TRBJ1-1, with 7 bases fitting TRBD1. The germline V gene encodes CDR1 DFQATT and CDR2 SNEGSKA (reference sequence). V gave up 0 bases and J gave up 4 bases; unmatched junction bases: 11. There are 16 residues in the CDR3. This chain's CDR3 is CSARERDSGYGTEAFF. CDR3 coding DNA: TGCAGTGCTAGAGAACGGGACAGTGGCTATGGCACTGAAGCTTTCTTT.

The CDR3 loop is CACTDNSSEAFF. As DNA, the CDR3 is TGTGCCTGCACCGATAACAGCTCTGAAGCTTTCTTT. The chain recombines TRBV21-1 with TRBJ1-1. TRBV21-1 corresponds to a pseudogene. The CDR3 contains 12 residues.

The chain joins TRBV7-8 to TRBJ1-1, with D tentatively TRBD1 (5 bases). V dropped 8 bases and J dropped 0 bases, with 10 bases sitting between them. CDR1 and CDR2 (germline): SGHVS, FQNEAQ. The CDR3 runs 13 residues. The CDR3 sequence: CASGGGMNTEAFF. DNA for the CDR3: TGTGCCAGCGGTGGGGGGATGAACACTGAAGCTTTCTTT.

The J gene is TRBJ1-1, the V gene TRBV20-1, with TRBD1 as a possible D gene (5 bases). V was pared by 3 bases and J by 1 base, with 9 bases between. Germline V CDR1 and CDR2: DFQATT, SNEGSKA (reference sequence). The CDR3 length is 13 residues. The CDR3 loop is CSASPGGNTEAFF. The DNA for the CDR3 is TGCAGTGCTAGTCCGGGGGGGAACACTGAAGCTTTCTTT.

The table lists this clonotype with many counts. The chain carries TRBV5-1 and TRBJ2-2, with D unclear. V shed 0 bases and J shed 3 bases, with 9 bases lying between them. Per the germline V gene, CDR1 is SGHRS and CDR2 is YFSETQ. The CDR3 runs to 15 residues. For the CDR3, the DNA is TGCGCCAGCAGCTTGGACCCTAGAGACACCGGGGAGCTGTTTTTT. It is translated as CASSLDPRDTGELFF.

The CDR3 protein is CASSRTLPQETQYF. In nucleotides, the CDR3 is TGTGCCAGTAGTAGGACACTTCCCCAAGAGACCCAGTACTTC. The V and J genes are TRBV19 and TRBJ2-5, with a possible D match to TRBD1 (5 bases). The germline CDR1 and CDR2 sequences are LNHDA and SQIVND (reference sequence). Trimming left V 4 bases short and J 1 base short, with 10 bases between. The CDR3 contains 14 residues.

A single count supports this clonotype. This may stem from a read error, because a much larger clone lies one nucleotide away. V is TRBV20-1 and J is TRBJ2-1; possibly TRBD2 for D (6 bases). Germline CDR1 reads DFQATT; CDR2 reads SNEGSKA (reference sequence). The CDR3 has 13 amino acids. The CDR3 here is CSARIAEYNGQFF. Written as DNA, the CDR3 is TGCAGTGCTAGGATAGCGGAGTACAATGGGCAGTTCTTC.

Only a few counts were recorded for this clonotype. The V call is TRBV5-1, the J call TRBJ2-1, with TRBD1 matching over 9 bases. Trimming took 0 bases from V and 4 from J; bases not matched to a gene: 11. CDR1 SGHRS and CDR2 YFSETQ come from the germline V gene. The length of the CDR3 is 18 residues. The CDR3 nucleotides are TGCGCCAGCAGCTTGGGGACAGGGGTAAGCGGAGGGTACAATGAGCAGTTCTTC. Amino acids: CASSLGTGVSGGYNEQFF.

This clonotype was seen a few times. The chain couples TRBV5-6 to TRBJ2-2; a possible D gene is TRBD2 (5 bases). Trimming left V 4 bases short and J 2 bases short, with 12 bases between. Germline CDR1 is SGHDT and CDR2 is YYEEEE. This CDR3 comprises 15 residues. The CDR3 DNA sequence: TGTGCCAGCAGCCCGGAAAGCGGAAACACCGGGGAGCTGTTTTTT. Amino acid sequence: CASSPESGNTGELFF.

The chain combines TRBV9 with TRBJ1-5, with 7 positions matching TRBD1. V trimming: 3 bases; J trimming: 0 bases; junction bases outside the gene matches: 3. CDR1 and CDR2 from the germline V gene are SGDLS and YYNGEE. This CDR3 is built from 15 residues. CDR3 sequence reads: CASSAGQNSNQPQHF. The CDR3, as DNA: TGTGCCAGCAGCGCGGGACAGAATAGCAATCAGCCCCAGCATTTT.

This clonotype came up many times. The genes are TRBV29-1 and TRBJ2-5, with a weak D call TRBD1 (6 bases). CDR1 is SQVTM and CDR2 is ANQGSEA in the germline V gene. This CDR3 has 13 residues. The V gene lost 4 bases and the J gene lost 6 bases, with 15 bases spanning the gap. CDR3 loop: CSVGGARGKTQYF. Here the CDR3 DNA reads TGCAGCGTTGGAGGGGCCAGGGGAAAGACCCAGTACTTC.